Listed here is a single T cell receptor (beta chain). Antigen specificity is unknown. Three rounds of nested PCR, following a modified ARM-PCR protocol, produced the TCRbeta library. Via MiXCR, TCRdb re-called the multiplex PCR reads, giving one row per CDR3 protein. The sample has 76,000 or so distinct CDR3 sequences; about two thirds are singletons. This sample's RNA came from whole unsorted tissue. The data belong to a study of tumor and adjacent non-tumor tissue in lung cancer. Whole-study context: The patients, roughly eleven men and 4 or 5 women, were roughly 30 to 80 with stage I to III disease.

Study outcomes and limitations: Tumor tissue had significantly higher TCR diversity than normal lung.

Sequencing was done on a sample of lung tumor tissue. The sequence was obtained from an older woman with non-small cell lung cancer.

CDR3 residues: CANSRRPYNEQFF. The CDR3 coding sequence is TGTGCCAACAGCCGACGCCCCTACAATGAGCAGTTCTTC. The chain couples TRBV6-2 or TRBV6-3 to TRBJ2-1; the D is unclear. V lost 10 bases and J lost 2, with 12 bases in between. Germline V gene lookup returns CDR1 MNHEY and CDR2 SVGEGT. This CDR3 region has 13 residues.